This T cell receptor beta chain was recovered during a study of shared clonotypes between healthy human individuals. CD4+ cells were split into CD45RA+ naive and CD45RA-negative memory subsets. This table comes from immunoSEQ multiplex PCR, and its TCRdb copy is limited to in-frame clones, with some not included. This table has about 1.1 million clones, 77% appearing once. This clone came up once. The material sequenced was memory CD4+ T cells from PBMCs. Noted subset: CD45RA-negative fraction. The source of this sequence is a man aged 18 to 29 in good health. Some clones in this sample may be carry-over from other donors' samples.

The DNA for the CDR3 is TGTGCCAGCAGCACCTATCAGACAGTTGGGTGGGCGAACACTGAAGCTTTCTTT. It encodes CASSTYQTVGWANTEAFF. This chain joins TRBV14 and TRBJ1-1, with TRBD1 as a possible D gene (5 bases). V dropped 5 bases and J dropped 1 base, with 23 bases sitting between them. The CDR3 totals 18 residues. In germline, CDR1 is SGHDN, CDR2 FVKESK.